Following are 21 T cell receptor beta chains from one sample sequenced in a study of blood T cells in healthy people across ages. The second PCR ran about 6 to 12 cycles with a sample-barcoded 5' primer and J-beta primers. MiXCR, applied by TCRdb to the 5' RACE reads, yields one record per CDR3 protein. Of around 2 million distinct CDR3 sequences in the sample, roughly two fifths were seen once. Sequencing used blood. Receptor source: a human donor in good health.

V and J are TRBV4-3 and TRBJ2-3, with D perhaps TRBD1 (6 bases). The CDR3 length is 16 residues. The V gene lost 1 base and the J gene lost 8 bases, with 19 bases spanning the gap. Germline V gene sequence: CDR1 LGHNA, CDR2 YSLEER. CDR3: CASSQVEAGEDGTQYF. The CDR3 coding sequence is TGCGCCAGCAGCCAAGTGGAGGCAGGGGAAGACGGTACGCAGTATTTT.

Only a few counts were recorded for this clonotype. In DNA, the CDR3 is TGCAGCGGGGTCTATGGGCTGGAGACCCAGTACTTC. Its translation is CSGVYGLETQYF. This rearrangement joins TRBV20-1 to TRBJ2-4, with D perhaps matching TRBD2 (5 bases). The assigned J gene may be wrong: the sequence end matches TRBJ2-5 better. The CDR3 covers 12 residues. Germline V gene lookup returns CDR1 DFQATT and CDR2 SNEGSKA (reference sequence).

This rearrangement joins TRBV29-1 to TRBJ2-1; D assignment may be TRBD1 or TRBD2 (5 bases each). Germline V gives CDR1 SQVTM, CDR2 ANQGSEA. Trimming removed 3 bases at V and 14 bases at J, with 17 bases between. The CDR3 consists of 12 residues. The CDR3 here is CSVDFEGLGEFF. As DNA, the CDR3 is TGCAGCGTTGATTTTGAGGGGCTGGGGGAGTTCTTC.

This clonotype was seen a handful of times. J is TRBJ2-7 and V is TRBV12-3 or TRBV12-4; D gene uncertain. The V and J ends lost 7 bases and 6 bases respectively, with 19 bases between them. This CDR3 contains 14 residues. CDR3 protein: CASTLDQTSIEQYF. As DNA, the CDR3 is TGTGCCAGCACCTTGGACCAAACTTCGATCGAGCAGTACTTC.

The chain joins TRBV7-9 to TRBJ2-5; 9 nucleotides align to TRBD1. V shed 1 base and J 5 bases; nucleotides not matched to a gene: 8. The CDR3 covers 16 residues. Germline V gene lookup returns CDR1 SEHNR and CDR2 FQNEAQ (reference sequence). DNA of the CDR3: TGTGCCAGCAGCTTAGGGAGGACAGGGGCGACGGAGACCCAGTACTTC. It encodes CASSLGRTGATETQYF.

The chain carries TRBV20-1 and TRBJ2-1, with D maybe TRBD2 (5 bases). V was trimmed by 2 bases and J by 4 bases, leaving 15 bases between them. There are 15 residues in the CDR3. The V gene's germline CDR1 is DFQATT and CDR2 SNEGSKA (reference sequence). The CDR3 DNA reads TGCAGTGCTAGACCCGGGAACAAGGATTACAATGAGCAGTTCTTC. Its protein product is CSARPGNKDYNEQFF.

V usage is TRBV6-1 and J usage is TRBJ2-1; D unclear. V was shortened by 2 bases and J by 6 bases, with 14 bases between the two germline ends. There are 15 residues in the CDR3. Germline V gives CDR1 MNHNS, CDR2 SASEGT. Here the CDR3 DNA reads TGTGCCAGCAGTGAACTTACCCATATGCCCAATGAGCAGTTCTTC. Protein product: CASSELTHMPNEQFF.

This chain connects TRBV7-2 to TRBJ2-3, with 7 bases that match TRBD2. The CDR3 length is 16 residues. Germline V gene data show CDR1 as SGHTA and CDR2 as FQGNSA. V trimming: 1 base; J trimming: 5 bases; junction bases outside the gene matches: 9. CDR3 bases: TGTGCCAGCAGCTTAGTCGGGGGGACCAACCTAGATACGCAGTATTTT. This codes for CASSLVGGTNLDTQYF.

As to this clonotype: Given a much more abundant clone one base away, this may be a read error. The chain links TRBV29-1 to TRBJ2-7; D not certain. Trimming shortened V by 0 bases and J by 5 bases, and 8 bases separated the two germline ends. The CDR3 length is 12 residues. CDR1 is SQVTM, CDR2 ANQGSEA, per germline. CDR3 amino acids: CSVEDGPNEQYF. The CDR3 nucleotides read TGCAGCGTTGAAGACGGGCCCAACGAGCAGTACTTC.

V and J are TRBV7-9 and TRBJ2-3; D is unclear. V lost 9 bases to trimming and J lost 2 bases, with 6 bases between them. Germline CDR1 and CDR2: SEHNR and FQNEAQ (reference sequence). This CDR3 spans 11 amino acids. In DNA, the CDR3 is TGTGCCAGTGGGGACACAGATACGCAGTATTTT. Translation gives CASGDTDTQYF. Filled out from reference TRBV7-9 and TRBJ2-3, the complete variable domain reads DTGVSQNPRHKITKRGQNVTFRCDPISEHNRLYWYRQTLGQGPEFLTYFQNEAQLEKSRLLSDRFSAERPKGSFSTLEIQRTEQGDSAMYLCASGDTDTQYFGPGTRLTVL.

The chain is built from TRBV28 and TRBJ2-3; 11 bases are a match to TRBD1. The germline V gene has CDR1 MDHEN and CDR2 SYDVKM. After removal of 2 bases from V and 4 bases from J, the junction contained 2 bases not matched to a gene. This CDR3 region has 15 residues. This chain's CDR3 is CASSLAGQGADTQYF. For the CDR3, the DNA is TGTGCCAGCAGTTTAGCGGGACAGGGGGCAGATACGCAGTATTTT.

This clonotype was recorded many times. The rearrangement links TRBV10-3 to TRBJ1-4, with 9 bases fitting TRBD1. The CDR3 totals 15 residues. The V gene end was trimmed by 2 bases and the J gene end by 8 bases; junction bases not matched to a gene: 6. Germline CDR1 ENHRY, CDR2 SYGVKD. CDR3 in DNA: TGTGCCATCAGTGAGGCACCGGGACAGGGAGAAAAACTGTTTTTT. This translates into CAISEAPGQGEKLFF.

This clonotype was observed a handful of times. J is TRBJ2-1 and V is TRBV4-3, with D perhaps given as TRBD1 or TRBD2 (6 bases each). The CDR3 runs 17 residues. Trimming cost V 1 base and J 6 bases, with 19 bases left between them. Germline values: CDR1 LGHNA, CDR2 YSLEER. The CDR3 DNA follows: TGCGCCAGCAGCCAAGCCCCGGGGTGGGGGGCGAGCAATGAGCAGTTCTTC. This gives the protein CASSQAPGWGASNEQFF.

There are a few counts of this clonotype. The genes are TRBV6-1 and TRBJ1-1; 9 positions agree with TRBD1. The CDR3 runs 13 residues. The germline V gene encodes CDR1 MNHNS and CDR2 SASEGT. V lost 7 bases, J lost 4 bases, and 4 bases stayed unmatched. The CDR3: CASIDRGITEAFF. The CDR3, as DNA: TGTGCCAGCATCGACAGGGGGATCACTGAAGCTTTCTTT.

This chain uses TRBV6-6 with TRBJ1-6; TRBD1 is a possible D gene (6 bases). V lost 2 bases, J lost 10 bases, and 12 bases lay in between. Germline V gives CDR1 MNHNY, CDR2 SVGAGI (reference sequence). The CDR3 is 14 amino acids. The CDR3 sequence: CASSYRGARSPLHF. DNA for the CDR3: TGTGCCAGCAGTTACCGGGGGGCGCGGTCACCCCTCCACTTT.

This chain joins TRBV10-3 and TRBJ2-3, with 8 positions matching TRBD1. Germline assignment: CDR1 ENHRY and CDR2 SYGVKD. CDR3 size: 15 residues. The trim removed 5 bases at V and 3 bases at J, leaving 7 bases unmatched. The CDR3 DNA is TGTGCCATCAGTCTGACAGGGGAAGGGACAGATACGCAGTATTTT. Amino acid sequence: CAISLTGEGTDTQYF.

The chain couples TRBV7-3 to TRBJ1-2; tentatively, D is TRBD1 (5 bases). Trimming pared 7 bases from V and 2 bases from J, leaving 14 bases between. The germline V gene encodes CDR1 SGHTA and CDR2 FQGTGA. The CDR3 length is 14 residues. CDR3 coding DNA: TGTGCCAGCAACCCATCTGGGGGAAACTATGGCTACACCTTC. Amino acids: CASNPSGGNYGYTF.

This clonotype was seen at least ten times. This chain uses TRBV24-1 with TRBJ2-1; D remains unclear. Germline V gives CDR1 KGHDR, CDR2 SFDVKD. With 4 bases removed from V and 1 base from J, the gap between germline ends came to 13 bases. The CDR3 covers 16 residues. The CDR3 here is CATSDPSGESYNEQFF. In nucleotides, the CDR3 is TGTGCCACCAGTGACCCCTCCGGCGAATCCTACAATGAGCAGTTCTTC.

The chain employs TRBV10-3 and TRBJ2-7; D gene ambiguous. Germline V gives CDR1 ENHRY, CDR2 SYGVKD. V lost 6 bases to trimming and J lost 1 base, with 22 bases between them. The CDR3 runs to 17 residues. The CDR3 nucleotides read TGTGCCATCAGGCAATCCGGGCCCACAAAGATATCCTACGAGCAGTACTTC. It codes for CAIRQSGPTKISYEQYF.

The V and J genes are TRBV9 and TRBJ1-2; the D gene is possibly TRBD1 (6 bases). V was pared by 5 bases and J by 7 bases, with 12 bases between. The germline CDR1 and CDR2 sequences are SGDLS and YYNGEE. The CDR3 is made up of 12 amino acids. The CDR3 DNA reads as TGTGCCAGCAGGGGGACACTTTCTGGCTACACCTTC. Amino acid sequence: CASRGTLSGYTF.

The CDR3 protein is CASSIGGTLLNYGYTF. The CDR3 region has the DNA TGTGCCAGTAGTATAGGGGGGACATTACTTAACTATGGCTACACCTTC. The rearrangement uses TRBV19 and TRBJ1-2; weak D call: TRBD1 (6 bases). Looked up from germline, CDR1 is LNHDA and CDR2 is SQIVND (reference sequence). CDR3 size: 16 residues. V lost 1 base, J lost 1 base, and 13 bases lay in between.